These 2 T cell receptor beta chains were all obtained from the same sample, sequenced in a study of cytomegalovirus exposure and HLA in healthy donors. The PCR had 60 Vbeta and 13 Jbeta primers. Profiling relied on immunoSEQ multiplex PCR, and the TCRdb table lists in-frame clones only, not all of them. This repertoire shows approximately 190,000 clones, around 80% found once; its top ten account for approximately 1.8%. The sequencing sample was made of PBMCs. These receptors came from a man aged 40-55 years in good health and CMV-seropositive.

The chain couples TRBV29-1 to TRBJ2-3; 7 bases align to TRBD2. Germline V gene sequence: CDR1 SQVTM, CDR2 ANQGSEA. Trimming cost V 2 bases and J 6 bases; bases outside gene matches: 8. The CDR3 covers 14 residues. DNA for the CDR3: TGCAGCGTTGAAAGCCTAGCGGTTCGGGATACGCAGTATTTT. It codes for CSVESLAVRDTQYF.

The chain carries TRBV27 and TRBJ1-1; 7 bases are a match to TRBD1. Germline CDR1 MNHEY, CDR2 SMNVEV (reference sequence). Trimming at V came to 5 bases and at J to 6 bases, leaving 15 bases not matched to a gene. This CDR3 has 16 amino acids. The CDR3 coding sequence is TGTGCCAGCAGTCCTATCCCCGACAGGGTTGGCGCTGAAGCTTTCTTT. It codes for CASSPIPDRVGAEAFF.